This T cell receptor beta chain was obtained from a study of T cell responses to AZD1222 COVID-19 vaccine. Produced via immunoSEQ multiplex PCR; TCRdb's table is partial and in-frame only. This table holds under 150,000 clones, 80% to 95% found once. This clone was found a few times. The same CDR3 can be traced to other DNA sequences in this sample. The CDR3 has 12 amino acids. V was clipped by 4 bases and J by 1 base, with 5 bases between them. CDR1 is LGHDT, CDR2 YNNKEL, per germline (reference sequence). This chain uses TRBV3-1 (or the pseudogene TRBV3-2) with TRBJ2-7; no reliable D call. The TCR sequence derives from an adult who received the AZD1222 COVID-19 vaccine. Sequenced material: peripheral blood, taken 28 days after the second AZD1222 dose. CDR3 nucleotides: TGTGCCAGCAGCCTGGGGTCCTACGAGCAGTACTTC. Translated: CASSLGSYEQYF.